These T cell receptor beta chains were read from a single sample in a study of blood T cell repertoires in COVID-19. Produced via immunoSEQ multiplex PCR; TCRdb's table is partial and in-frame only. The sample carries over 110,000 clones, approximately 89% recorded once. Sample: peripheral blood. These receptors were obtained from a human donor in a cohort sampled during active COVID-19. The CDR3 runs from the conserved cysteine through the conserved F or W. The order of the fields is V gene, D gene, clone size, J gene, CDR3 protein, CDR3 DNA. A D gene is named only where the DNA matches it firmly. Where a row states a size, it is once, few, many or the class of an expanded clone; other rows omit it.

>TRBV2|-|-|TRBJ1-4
CASSEARSNEKLFF
TGTGCCAGCAGTGAAGCGCGGAGTAATGAAAAACTGTTTTTT
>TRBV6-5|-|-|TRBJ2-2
CASSYSRASGELFF
TGTGCCAGCAGTTACTCGAGGGCCTCCGGGGAGCTGTTTTTT
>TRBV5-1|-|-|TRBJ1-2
CASSLEPYGYTF
TGCGCCAGCAGCTTGGAGCCGTATGGCTACACCTTC
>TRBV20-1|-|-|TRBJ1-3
CSASGGAGNTIYF
TGCAGTGCTAGTGGCGGGGCTGGAAACACCATATATTTT
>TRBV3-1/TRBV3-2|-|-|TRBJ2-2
CASRPTRRSGELFF
TGTGCCAGCAGACCGACTAGGAGGTCCGGGGAGCTGTTTTTT
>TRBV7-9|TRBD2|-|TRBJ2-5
CASSLLLGLAGETQYF
TGTGCCAGCAGCTTACTCCTGGGACTAGCAGGAGAGACCCAGTACTTC
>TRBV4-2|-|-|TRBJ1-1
CASSQDPGAKGTEAFF
TGTGCCAGCAGCCAAGATCCAGGGGCCAAGGGCACTGAAGCTTTCTTT
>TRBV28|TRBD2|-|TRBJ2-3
CASSAGGPTDTQYF
TGTGCCAGCAGCGCGGGGGGACCCACAGATACGCAGTATTTT
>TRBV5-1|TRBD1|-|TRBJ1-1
CASSWTGGPDTEAFF
TGCGCCAGCAGCTGGACAGGGGGCCCGGACACTGAAGCTTTCTTT
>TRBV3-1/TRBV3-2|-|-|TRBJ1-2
CASSQPPGRGSYGYTF
TGTGCCAGCAGCCAACCTCCCGGGCGGGGCAGCTATGGCTACACCTTC
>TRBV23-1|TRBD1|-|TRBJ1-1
CASSHGDRGLGTEAFF
TGCGCCAGCAGTCACGGGGACAGGGGGCTTGGCACTGAAGCTTTCTTT
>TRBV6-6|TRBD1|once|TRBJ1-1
CASSSRGQGNTEAFF
TGTGCCAGCAGTTCGAGGGGACAGGGGAACACTGAAGCTTTCTTT
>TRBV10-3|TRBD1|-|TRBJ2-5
CAISDPGQGPETQYF
TGTGCCATCAGTGATCCGGGACAGGGGCCAGAGACCCAGTACTTC
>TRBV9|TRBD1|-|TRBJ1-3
CASSVTLGTGAGNTIYF
TGTGCCAGCAGCGTAACCTTGGGGACAGGGGCTGGAAACACCATATATTTT
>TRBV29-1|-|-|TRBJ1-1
CSVVGPQLNTEAFF
TGCAGCGTTGTGGGGCCACAGCTGAACACTGAAGCTTTCTTT
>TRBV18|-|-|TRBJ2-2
CASSQSNTGELFF
TGTGCCAGCTCACAAAGCAACACCGGGGAGCTGTTTTTT
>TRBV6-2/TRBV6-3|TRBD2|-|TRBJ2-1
CASSYSITSGSSYNEQFF
TGTGCCAGCAGTTACTCGATAACTAGCGGGAGCTCCTACAATGAGCAGTTCTTC
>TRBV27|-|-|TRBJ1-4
CASSLRQTNEKLFF
TGTGCCAGCAGTTTGCGTCAAACTAATGAAAAACTGTTTTTT
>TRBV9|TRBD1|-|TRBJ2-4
CASSVERQGVQYF
TGTGCCAGCAGCGTAGAGCGACAGGGGGTTCAGTACTTC
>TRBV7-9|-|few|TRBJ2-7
CASSPGVGATYEQYF
TGTGCCAGCAGCCCGGGGGTGGGAGCAACATACGAGCAGTACTTC
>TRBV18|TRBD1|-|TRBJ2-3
CASSLGTGMSDTQYF
TGTGCCAGCTCACTGGGGACAGGGATGTCAGATACGCAGTATTTT
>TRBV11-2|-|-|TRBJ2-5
CASSLVAGREVETQYF
TGTGCCAGCAGCTTAGTCGCGGGCAGGGAGGTAGAGACCCAGTACTTC
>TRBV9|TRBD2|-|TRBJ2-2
CASTLAGGDTGELFF
TGTGCCAGCACCTTAGCGGGGGGCGACACCGGGGAGCTGTTTTTT
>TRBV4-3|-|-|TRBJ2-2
CASSQDTTYTGELFF
TGCGCCAGCAGCCAAGATACGACTTACACCGGGGAGCTGTTTTTT
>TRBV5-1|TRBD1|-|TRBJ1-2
CASSFDRDAYGYTF
TGCGCCAGCAGCTTCGACAGGGACGCCTATGGCTACACCTTC
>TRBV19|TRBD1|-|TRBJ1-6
CASSIPPRGRSPLHF
TGTGCCAGTAGTATCCCCCCCAGGGGGAGGTCACCCCTCCACTTT
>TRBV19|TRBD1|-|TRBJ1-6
CASSAGGRGSPLHF
TGTGCCAGTAGTGCAGGGGGGCGAGGTTCACCCCTCCACTTT
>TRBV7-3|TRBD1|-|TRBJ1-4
CASKGTGNEKLFF
TGTGCCAGCAAAGGGACAGGGAATGAAAAACTGTTTTTT
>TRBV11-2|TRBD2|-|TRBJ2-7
CASSRGDEQYF
TGTGCCAGCAGCCGGGGGGACGAGCAGTACTTC
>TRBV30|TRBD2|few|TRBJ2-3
CAWSPGTRDTQYF
TGTGCCTGGTCACCCGGGACTAGGGATACGCAGTATTTT
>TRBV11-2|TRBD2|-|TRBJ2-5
CASSSHLERGAPRETQYF
TGTGCCAGCAGCTCCCACCTCGAGCGGGGGGCGCCTAGGGAGACCCAGTACTTC
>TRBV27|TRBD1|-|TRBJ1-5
CASKPDRGNQPQHF
TGTGCCAGCAAGCCGGACAGGGGCAATCAGCCCCAGCATTTT
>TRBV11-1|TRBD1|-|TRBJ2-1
CASSLQGGYNNEQFF
TGTGCCAGCAGCTTACAAGGGGGCTATAACAATGAGCAGTTCTTC
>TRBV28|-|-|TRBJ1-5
CASSFVLTNQPQHF
TGTGCCAGCAGTTTTGTACTCACCAATCAGCCCCAGCATTTT
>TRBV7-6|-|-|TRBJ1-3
CASSLSPAGNTIYF
TGTGCCAGCAGCTTATCCCCCGCTGGAAACACCATATATTTT
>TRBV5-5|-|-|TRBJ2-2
CASSLLYRETNTGELFF
TGTGCCAGCAGTCTACTTTACAGGGAAACGAACACCGGGGAGCTGTTTTTT
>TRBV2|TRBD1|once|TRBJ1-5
CASSRGTDNQPQHF
TGTGCCAGCAGTAGGGGGACAGACAATCAGCCCCAGCATTTT
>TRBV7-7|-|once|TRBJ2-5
CASSPMPGVGQETQYF
TGTGCTAGCAGCCCCATGCCGGGGGTAGGTCAAGAGACCCAGTACTTC
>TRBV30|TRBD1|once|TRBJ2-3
CAWSTITGGQGTDTQYF
TGTGCCTGGAGTACGATAACAGGGGGCCAGGGCACAGATACGCAGTATTTT
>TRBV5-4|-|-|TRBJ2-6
CASSSINSGANVLTF
TGTGCCAGCAGCTCTATAAACTCTGGGGCCAACGTCCTGACTTTC